The 26 T cell receptor beta chains below come from one sample, sequenced in a study of T cell responses to AZD1222 COVID-19 vaccine. Some clones are missing from TCRdb's copy, which holds only in-frame ones; the method was immunoSEQ multiplex PCR. The sample lists around 100,000 clones, around 82% occurring once. Specimen: peripheral blood, collected on day 0 of AZD1222 vaccination. These receptors were obtained from an adult in good health.

V is TRBV7-9 and J is TRBJ1-2; 9 positions match TRBD1. The ends lost 5 bases at V and 6 bases at J; junction bases unmatched: 7. Germline CDR1 SEHNR, CDR2 FQNEAQ (reference sequence). The CDR3 is made up of 14 amino acids. CDR3 loop: CASSLQGALDGYTF. The CDR3 DNA sequence: TGTGCCAGCAGCCTACAGGGGGCCCTGGATGGCTACACCTTC.

The chain is built from TRBV19 and TRBJ2-7; TRBD1 aligns across 10 bases. Germline trimming cut 3 bases from V and 1 base from J; bases unmatched to any gene: 6. This CDR3 contains 16 residues. Per the germline V gene, CDR1 is LNHDA and CDR2 is SQIVND (reference sequence). CDR3: CASSIQGTGASYEQYF. Written as DNA, the CDR3 is TGTGCCAGTAGTATTCAGGGGACAGGGGCGTCCTACGAGCAGTACTTC.

The CDR3 here is CASSFGSGGTEAFF. The CDR3 nucleotides read TGTGCCAGCAGCTTCGGTAGTGGCGGGACTGAAGCTTTCTTT. V is TRBV7-8 and J is TRBJ1-1; no clear D. Deletions cut 3 bases from V and 5 bases from J, with 13 bases between. The CDR3 extends over 14 amino acids. In germline, CDR1 is SGHVS, CDR2 FQNEAQ.

This clone was detected only once. V is TRBV2 and J is TRBJ1-6; a possible D gene is TRBD1 (5 bases). Germline V gives CDR1 SNHLY, CDR2 FYNNEI. Trimming removed 1 base at V and 2 bases at J, with 6 bases between. This CDR3 is built from 15 residues. CDR3 nucleotide sequence: TGTGCCAGCAGTGAAGGACAGCCCTATAATTCACCCCTCCACTTT. It yields the protein CASSEGQPYNSPLHF.

V usage is TRBV28 and J usage is TRBJ2-7, with TRBD2 matching over 9 bases. Germline CDR1 reads MDHEN; CDR2 reads SYDVKM. The CDR3 sequence is 13 residues long. Trimming removed 8 bases from V and 4 bases from J; junction bases left unmatched: 6. The CDR3: CASETSGIYEQYF. The CDR3 nucleotides are TGTGCCAGCGAGACTAGCGGAATATACGAGCAGTACTTC.

This clone was observed a handful of times. CDR3 DNA: TGCGCCAGCAGCCAAGACAGGACTAGCGGGCTCACCTACGAGCAGTACTTC. This codes for CASSQDRTSGLTYEQYF. The rearrangement joins TRBV4-3 to TRBJ2-7; 11 bases are shared with TRBD2. The V segment lost 0 bases and the J segment 2 bases; nucleotides outside the gene matches: 6. This CDR3 comprises 17 residues. Germline V gene data show CDR1 as LGHNA and CDR2 as YSLEER.

The chain employs TRBV12-3 or TRBV12-4 and TRBJ2-3; D is perhaps TRBD2 (7 bases). This CDR3 region has 12 residues. Trimming removed 8 bases from V and 4 bases from J, with 10 bases in between. The CDR3 DNA sequence: TGTGCCAGCGGGGGGGCCCCAGATACGCAGTATTTT. Translating it yields CASGGAPDTQYF.

In nucleotides, the CDR3 is TGCGCCAGCAGCTTGCGGGACAACACCGGGGAGCTGTTTTTT. Translating it yields CASSLRDNTGELFF. This chain uses TRBV5-1 with TRBJ2-2, with D perhaps given as TRBD1 or TRBD2 (5 bases each). Germline V lookup: CDR1 SGHRS, CDR2 YFSETQ. The V end was cut by 1 base, the J end by 2 bases, with 6 bases between. The CDR3 is made up of 14 amino acids. Supplemented by reference TRBV5-1 and TRBJ2-2, the full variable domain reads KAGVTQTPRYLIKTRGQQVTLSCSPISGHRSVSWYQQTPGQGLQFLFEYFSETQRNKGNFPGRFSGRQFSNSRSEMNVSTLELGDSALYLCASSLRDNTGELFFGEGSRLTVL.

The genes are TRBV2 and TRBJ1-5; TRBD1 aligns across 7 bases. V was pared by 4 bases and J by 8 bases, with 11 bases of the junction left unmatched. Germline loops: CDR1 SNHLY, CDR2 FYNNEI. The CDR3 runs to 15 residues. The CDR3 sequence is CASSGEGANVEPQHF. For the CDR3, the DNA is TGTGCCAGCAGTGGGGAGGGGGCTAATGTAGAGCCCCAGCATTTT.

This clone was counted only a few times. The V and J genes are TRBV10-3 and TRBJ2-1; D remains ambiguous. The germline gives CDR1 ENHRY, CDR2 SYGVKD. V lost 0 bases to trimming and J lost 6 bases, with 9 bases between them. The CDR3 length is 14 residues. The CDR3 DNA reads TGTGCCATCAGTGAGTCGACCAGGAGCAATGAGCAGTTCTTC. This encodes CAISESTRSNEQFF.

The chain recombines TRBV19 with TRBJ1-5, with D possibly matching TRBD1 (6 bases). Germline V gene data show CDR1 as LNHDA and CDR2 as SQIVND (reference sequence). Trimming took 4 bases from V and 2 from J, leaving 15 bases between them. The CDR3 loop spans 16 amino acids. CDR3 coding DNA: TGTGCCAGTAGTAGAGGGGGGGGAAGGGGCAATCAGCCCCAGCATTTT. Its translation: CASSRGGGRGNQPQHF.

This clone was picked up one time. The chain joins TRBV5-1 to TRBJ2-5; 10 bases line up with TRBD2. V shed 1 base and J 5 bases; nucleotides not matched to a gene: 8. CDR3 length equals 16 residues. Germline CDR1 reads SGHRS; CDR2 reads YFSETQ. The CDR3 coding sequence is TGCGCCAGCAGCTTGTCACCTAGCGGGAGCTGGGAGACCCAGTACTTC. Translation: CASSLSPSGSWETQYF.

This chain links TRBV6-5 with TRBJ2-1; TRBD1 aligns across 10 bases. V shed 5 bases and J 7 bases; nucleotides not matched to a gene: 8. Germline-derived CDR1 and CDR2 are MNHEY and SVGAGI. The CDR3 runs to 15 residues. In DNA, the CDR3 is TGTGCCAGCAGTACCCGACAGGGGGCAGGGAATGAGCAGTTCTTC. It translates to CASSTRQGAGNEQFF.

This sequence joins TRBV6-5 and TRBJ2-2; D ambiguous. Germline V gene lookup returns CDR1 MNHEY and CDR2 SVGAGI. The CDR3 runs to 15 residues. The germline V and J ends were trimmed by 2 bases and 4 bases, with 11 bases remaining between them. CDR3 nucleotides: TGTGCCAGCAGTTACCGGTTAGGTGGCACCGGGGAGCTGTTTTTT. Its protein is CASSYRLGGTGELFF.

The rearrangement uses TRBV28 and TRBJ2-2, with D hard to call. This CDR3 has 14 amino acids. CDR1 is MDHEN and CDR2 is SYDVKM in the germline V gene. Trimming removed 5 bases at V and 6 bases at J, with 13 bases between. CDR3 DNA sequence: TGTGCCAGCAGTCTCAGGTCGAAGGCCGGGGAGCTGTTTTTT. It is translated as CASSLRSKAGELFF.

This rearrangement joins TRBV28 to TRBJ1-2; D gene ambiguous. CDR3 size: 11 residues. V was cut by 6 bases and J by 4 bases, with 6 bases left in between. The germline V gene has CDR1 MDHEN and CDR2 SYDVKM. In nucleotides, the CDR3 is TGTGCCAGCAGCCTAACCTATGGCTACACCTTC. Translation: CASSLTYGYTF.

This clone occurred once. This rearrangement joins TRBV14 to TRBJ1-2, with D possibly being TRBD1 (5 bases). The ends were cut back, 8 bases at V and 4 bases at J, with 20 bases in the middle. This CDR3 comprises 15 residues. Germline-derived CDR1 and CDR2 are SGHDN and FVKESK. Written as DNA, the CDR3 is TGTGCCAGCGGCCGGGGCGGTAAAATGGGCTATGGCTACACCTTC. Residues: CASGRGGKMGYGYTF.

This clone was picked up one time. The chain employs TRBV28 and TRBJ2-6; D is unclear. In germline, CDR1 is MDHEN, CDR2 SYDVKM. There are 15 residues in the CDR3. The ends were cut back, 5 bases at V and 1 base at J, with 9 bases in the middle. The CDR3 region is CASSDGGSGANVLTF. CDR3 DNA: TGTGCCAGCAGTGATGGTGGGTCTGGGGCCAACGTCCTGACTTTC.

The DNA for the CDR3 is TGTGCCAGTAGGTCTGGACAAGAGACCCAGTACTTC. Its translation is CASRSGQETQYF. This chain connects TRBV19 to TRBJ2-5, with D unclear. V was trimmed by 6 bases and J by 2 bases, leaving 7 bases between them. CDR1 and CDR2 from the germline V gene are LNHDA and SQIVND (reference sequence). CDR3 size: 12 residues.

Here the CDR3 DNA reads TGTGCCAGCAGCCAATCCTCCAACACCGGGGAGCTGTTTTTT. Amino acid sequence: CASSQSSNTGELFF. This chain connects TRBV6-5 to TRBJ2-2; D unresolved. V lost 6 bases and J lost 2, with 10 bases in between. The germline gives CDR1 MNHEY, CDR2 SVGAGI. The CDR3 is 14 amino acids.

The DNA for the CDR3 is TGCAGCGTTGAAGTGAGCTCTGGAAACACCATATATTTT. Translated, it gives CSVEVSSGNTIYF. V usage is TRBV29-1 and J usage is TRBJ1-3; D gene ambiguous. V was shortened by 1 base and J by 0 bases, with 4 bases between the two germline ends. From germline, CDR1 is SQVTM and CDR2 ANQGSEA. This CDR3 comprises 13 residues.

This clone appeared a few times. This rearrangement joins TRBV5-5 to TRBJ2-7; TRBD2 might be the D (6 bases). Trimming pared 3 bases from V and 2 bases from J, leaving 12 bases between. Germline CDR1 reads SGHKS; CDR2 reads YYEKEE (reference sequence). The CDR3 runs to 14 residues. The CDR3 reads CASSWGLGTYEQYF. Written as DNA, the CDR3 is TGTGCCAGCAGCTGGGGACTGGGAACCTACGAGCAGTACTTC.

The rearrangement joins TRBV6-6 to TRBJ2-7; TRBD1 matches at 7 bases. CDR1 is MNHNY, CDR2 SVGAGI, per germline (reference sequence). CDR3 length equals 13 residues. The V gene end was trimmed by 5 bases and the J gene end by 3 bases; junction bases not matched to a gene: 4. The CDR3 DNA reads as TGTGCCAGCAGTAGGGACAGCTTCTACGAGCAGTACTTC. Translation: CASSRDSFYEQYF.

The J gene is TRBJ1-2, the V gene TRBV7-2, with D possibly TRBD1 on 6 matching bases. Looked up from germline, CDR1 is SGHTA and CDR2 is FQGNSA. Trimming shortened V by 1 base and J by 0 bases, and 9 bases separated the two germline ends. CDR3 size: 15 residues. The CDR3 DNA reads as TGTGCCAGCAGCTTAGGACAGGCCTCTAACTATGGCTACACCTTC. This codes for CASSLGQASNYGYTF.

To note about this clone: The junction differs from germline at one of its ends, possibly a read error. The chain is built from TRBV19 and TRBJ1-2; 8 bases match TRBD1. Germline V gene sequence: CDR1 LNHDA, CDR2 SQIVND (reference sequence). This CDR3 is built from 14 residues. The CDR3 sequence is CASSVDRGSYGYTF. In DNA, the CDR3 is TGTGCCAGTAGTGTAGACAGGGGTTCCTATGGCTACACCTTC.

V is TRBV19 and J is TRBJ1-5; 8 nucleotides match TRBD1. The ends lost 5 bases at V and 9 bases at J; junction bases unmatched: 9. CDR3 length: 14 amino acids. Germline assignment: CDR1 LNHDA and CDR2 SQIVND (reference sequence). The CDR3: CASSLGQAFRPQHF. CDR3 nucleotide sequence: TGTGCCAGTAGTTTGGGACAGGCCTTTCGGCCCCAGCATTTT.